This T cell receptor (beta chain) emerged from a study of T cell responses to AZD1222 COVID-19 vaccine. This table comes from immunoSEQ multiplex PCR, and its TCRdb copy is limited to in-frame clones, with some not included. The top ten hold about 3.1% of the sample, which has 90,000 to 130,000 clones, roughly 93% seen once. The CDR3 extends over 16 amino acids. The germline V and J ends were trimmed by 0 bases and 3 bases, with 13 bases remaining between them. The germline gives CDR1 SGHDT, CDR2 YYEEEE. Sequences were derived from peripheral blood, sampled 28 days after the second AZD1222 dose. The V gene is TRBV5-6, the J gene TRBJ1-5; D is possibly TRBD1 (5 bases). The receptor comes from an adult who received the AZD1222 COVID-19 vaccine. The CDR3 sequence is CASSLAGVRFNQPQHF. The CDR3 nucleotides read TGTGCCAGCAGCTTGGCGGGGGTTCGATTCAATCAGCCCCAGCATTTT.